The 26 T cell receptor beta chains in this list originate from one sample, sequenced in a study of blood T cell repertoires in COVID-19. This table comes from immunoSEQ multiplex PCR, and its TCRdb copy is limited to in-frame clones, with some not included. The sample has 80,000 or so clones, around four fifths seen once. Sequenced input: peripheral blood. All receptors come from a human donor in a cohort sampled during active COVID-19.

J is TRBJ1-2 and V is TRBV5-6, with 9 bases that match TRBD1. This CDR3 region has 14 residues. Unmatched junction bases numbered 6, after V lost 5 bases and J lost 4 bases. CDR1 and CDR2 (germline): SGHDT, YYEEEE. The CDR3 nucleotides read TGTGCCAGCAGACCGGGACAGGGCTCCTATGGCTACACCTTC. It is translated as CASRPGQGSYGYTF.

The V gene is TRBV19, the J gene TRBJ1-2; D is possibly TRBD1 (6 bases). Germline CDR1 and CDR2: LNHDA and SQIVND (reference sequence). Trimming took off 3 bases at V and 4 bases at J, with 9 bases between the two ends. CDR3 size: 13 residues. The CDR3 sequence: CASSMGAVYGYTF. The CDR3 DNA reads TGTGCCAGTAGTATGGGGGCTGTCTATGGCTACACCTTC.

The chain links TRBV5-1 to TRBJ1-1, with D maybe TRBD1 (5 bases). Trimming left V 4 bases short and J 3 bases short, with 13 bases between. The CDR3 totals 14 residues. The germline CDR1 and CDR2 sequences are SGHRS and YFSETQ. DNA for the CDR3: TGCGCCAGCAGCGCGGGGCGCGGGTACACTGAAGCTTTCTTT. Translated, it gives CASSAGRGYTEAFF.

The CDR3 DNA is TGTGCCAGCACCCAAGGGGGGGGCAACTATGGCTACACCTTC. Amino acid sequence: CASTQGGGNYGYTF. The rearrangement links TRBV27 to TRBJ1-2, with a weak D call TRBD1 (6 bases). Trimming took off 7 bases at V and 2 bases at J, with 14 bases between the two ends. The CDR3 is 14 residues long. Germline V lookup: CDR1 MNHEY, CDR2 SMNVEV (reference sequence).

This sequence joins TRBV6-5 and TRBJ2-7; 8 positions agree with TRBD2. The CDR3 length is 13 residues. V gave up 11 bases and J gave up 6 bases; unmatched junction bases: 12. The V gene's germline CDR1 is MNHEY and CDR2 SVGAGI. This CDR3 is CASREREMSEQYF. DNA of the CDR3: TGTGCCTCAAGGGAGCGGGAGATGAGCGAGCAGTACTTC.

This rearrangement joins TRBV6-1 to TRBJ2-1, with 7 bases fitting TRBD2. The CDR3 runs to 17 residues. J gave up 0 bases and V 4 bases, and 9 bases lay outside the gene matches. CDR1 MNHNS and CDR2 SASEGT come from the germline V gene. The CDR3 sequence: CASSAAVAGSSYNEQFF. DNA of the CDR3: TGTGCCAGCAGTGCCGCAGTAGCGGGTAGCTCCTACAATGAGCAGTTCTTC.

The sample holds one count of this clone. This rearrangement joins TRBV6-1 to TRBJ2-4, with TRBD2 identical over 11 bases. The V gene end was trimmed by 2 bases and the J gene end by 0 bases; junction bases not matched to a gene: 12. Germline CDR1 is MNHNS and CDR2 is SASEGT. The CDR3 is 20 residues long. In DNA, the CDR3 is TGTGCCAGCAGTGAAATGTGGATTGGTACTAGCGGGGGAGCCAAAAACATTCAGTACTTC. This gives the protein CASSEMWIGTSGGAKNIQYF.

The V gene is TRBV29-1, the J gene TRBJ1-2, with 11 bases matching TRBD1. The CDR3 is 12 residues long. The ends lost 7 bases at V and 7 bases at J; junction bases unmatched: 5. Germline loops: CDR1 SQVTM, CDR2 ANQGSEA. The CDR3 DNA follows: TGCAGCGAGCTCGGGACAGGGGGTGGCTACACCTTC. The encoded protein is CSELGTGGGYTF. The whole variable domain, remainder taken from reference TRBV29-1 and TRBJ1-2, is SAVISQKPSRDICQRGTSLTIQCQVDSQVTMMFWYRQQPGQSLTLIATANQGSEATYESGFVIDKFPISRPNLTFSTLTVSNMSPEDSSIYLCSELGTGGGYTFGSGTRLTVV.

The chain joins TRBV7-6 to TRBJ2-7; D is undetermined. V gave up 5 bases and J gave up 4 bases, with 6 bases separating them. The CDR3 extends over 11 amino acids. Germline loops: CDR1 SGHVS, CDR2 FNYEAQ. CDR3 nucleotide sequence: TGTGCCAGCAGCCTCTCGTACGAGCAGTACTTC. As protein: CASSLSYEQYF.

V gene TRBV20-1 combines with J gene TRBJ2-5, with D hard to call. CDR1 and CDR2 (germline): DFQATT, SNEGSKA (reference sequence). Trimming removed 5 bases at V and 3 bases at J, with 7 bases between. CDR3 length: 11 residues. CDR3 protein: CSAQLEETQYF. CDR3 nucleotides: TGCAGTGCTCAGCTAGAAGAGACCCAGTACTTC.

The table lists this clone with many counts. This rearrangement joins TRBV9 to TRBJ1-1; TRBD1 aligns across 7 bases. Germline V gene sequence: CDR1 SGDLS, CDR2 YYNGEE. The CDR3 sequence is 14 residues long. The V segment lost 3 bases and the J segment 0 bases; nucleotides outside the gene matches: 2. Here the CDR3 DNA reads TGTGCCAGCAGCGGGGGACAGATGAACACTGAAGCTTTCTTT. Its translation: CASSGGQMNTEAFF.

The rearrangement uses TRBV7-9 and TRBJ1-4, with 8 bases matching TRBD1. The CDR3 runs to 16 residues. V lost 5 bases to trimming and J lost 10 bases; unmatched junction nucleotides: 15. Per germline, CDR1 SEHNR and CDR2 FQNEAQ (reference sequence). CDR3 nucleotides: TGTGCCAGCAGCCCCAGGGCTCCAGGGGGCCCGGGAAAACTGTTTTTT. Protein product: CASSPRAPGGPGKLFF.

The genes are TRBV11-2 and TRBJ1-5; possibly TRBD1 for D (5 bases). CDR3 length: 15 amino acids. CDR1 is SGHAT, CDR2 FQNNGV, per germline. The ends were cut back, 0 bases at V and 3 bases at J, with 9 bases in the middle. CDR3: CASSLEGGSNQPQHF. The CDR3 DNA reads as TGTGCCAGCAGCTTAGAGGGGGGATCCAATCAGCCCCAGCATTTT.

This chain joins TRBV2 and TRBJ2-1, with D perhaps TRBD2 (5 bases). CDR1 is SNHLY, CDR2 FYNNEI, per germline. The V and J ends lost 7 bases and 7 bases respectively, with 11 bases between them. The CDR3 extends over 12 amino acids. For the CDR3, the DNA is TGTGCCAGCATTGGACGGAGGAATGAGCAGTTCTTC. This translates into CASIGRRNEQFF. The full variable domain, in which reference TRBV2 and TRBJ2-1 provide the parts outside the CDR3, is EPEVTQTPSHQVTQMGQEVILRCVPISNHLYFYWYRQILGQKVEFLVSFYNNEISEKSEIFDDQFSVERPDGSNFTLKIRSTKLEDSAMYFCASIGRRNEQFFGPGTRLTVL.

This chain uses TRBV27 with TRBJ1-6; TRBD1 aligns across 9 bases. V gave up 3 bases and J gave up 4 bases; unmatched junction bases: 4. This CDR3 region has 16 residues. Germline V gene data show CDR1 as MNHEY and CDR2 as SMNVEV (reference sequence). The DNA for the CDR3 is TGTGCCAGCAGTTTCCGGACAGGGGAATATAATTCACCCCTCCACTTT. Translated, it gives CASSFRTGEYNSPLHF.

The gene calls are TRBV28 and TRBJ1-1; D ambiguous. CDR1 is MDHEN and CDR2 is SYDVKM in the germline V gene. The CDR3 runs to 13 residues. The V end was cut by 5 bases, the J end by 1 base, with 8 bases between. Here the CDR3 reads CASSTPGNTEAFF. The CDR3 DNA is TGTGCCAGCAGTACCCCCGGGAACACTGAAGCTTTCTTT. The full variable domain, in which reference TRBV28 and TRBJ1-1 provide the parts outside the CDR3, is DVKVTQSSRYLVKRTGEKVFLECVQDMDHENMFWYRQDPGLGLRLIYFSYDVKMKEKGDIPEGYSVSREKKERFSLILESASTNQTSMYLCASSTPGNTEAFFGQGTRLTVV.

The chain carries TRBV7-6 and TRBJ2-3, with a tentative D call TRBD2 (6 bases). Germline lookup yields CDR1 SGHVS and CDR2 FNYEAQ. The CDR3 contains 17 residues. V was clipped by 5 bases and J by 1 base, with 19 bases between them. The CDR3 coding sequence is TGTGCCAGCAGCCCCTCGGAGGGAAGGAGAGGCACAGATACGCAGTATTTT. Translation gives CASSPSEGRRGTDTQYF.

J is TRBJ1-2 and V is TRBV2; 7 positions match TRBD1. From germline, CDR1 is SNHLY and CDR2 FYNNEI. CDR3 length: 15 amino acids. The ends lost 5 bases at V and 0 bases at J; junction bases unmatched: 6. The CDR3 nucleotides are TGTGCCAGCAGTCCAGACAGGGCAGCTAACTATGGCTACACCTTC. As protein: CASSPDRAANYGYTF.

The rearrangement links TRBV6-5 to TRBJ2-7; D is unresolved. V was clipped by 7 bases and J by 1 base, with 11 bases between them. The CDR3 runs 13 residues. Looked up from germline, CDR1 is MNHEY and CDR2 is SVGAGI. The CDR3 bases are TGTGCCAGCACCTTGAGCGTGTCCTACGAGCAGTACTTC. It is translated as CASTLSVSYEQYF.

The rearrangement uses TRBV11-2 and TRBJ1-1; 9 bases line up with TRBD1. Germline V lookup: CDR1 SGHAT, CDR2 FQNNGV. The trim removed 4 bases at V and 2 bases at J, leaving 2 bases unmatched. The CDR3 sequence is 14 residues long. CDR3 amino acids: CASSWTGANTEAFF. The DNA of the CDR3 is TGTGCCAGCAGCTGGACAGGGGCCAACACTGAAGCTTTCTTT.

The chain recombines TRBV5-4 with TRBJ1-3; weak D call: TRBD1 (5 bases). The germline V and J ends were trimmed by 4 bases and 2 bases, with 10 bases remaining between them. This CDR3 is built from 14 residues. CDR1 is SGHNT, CDR2 YYREEE, per germline (reference sequence). DNA for the CDR3: TGTGCCAGCAGCCTCGGGGGGACTGGAAACACCATATATTTT. Translated: CASSLGGTGNTIYF. Variable domain in full (rest from reference TRBV5-4 and TRBJ1-3): ETGVTQSPTHLIKTRGQQVTLRCSSQSGHNTVSWYQQALGQGPQFIFQYYREEENGRGNFPPRFSGLQFPNYSSELNVNALELDDSALYLCASSLGGTGNTIYFGEGSWLTVV.

This chain joins TRBV29-1 and TRBJ1-1; no clear D. The V gene lost 4 bases and the J gene lost 3 bases, with 3 bases spanning the gap. CDR3 length: 10 residues. Germline CDR1 SQVTM, CDR2 ANQGSEA. The CDR3 loop is CSVVYTEAFF. CDR3 in DNA: TGCAGCGTTGTCTACACTGAAGCTTTCTTT. Based on the CDR3 plus reference TRBV29-1 and TRBJ1-1, the full variable domain is SAVISQKPSRDICQRGTSLTIQCQVDSQVTMMFWYRQQPGQSLTLIATANQGSEATYESGFVIDKFPISRPNLTFSTLTVSNMSPEDSSIYLCSVVYTEAFFGQGTRLTVV.

The chain uses TRBV14 and TRBJ1-2; 7 nucleotides match TRBD1. Germline CDR1 reads SGHDN; CDR2 reads FVKESK. The CDR3 contains 13 residues. Losses at the gene ends were 1 base for V and 6 bases for J; bases not matched to a gene: 2. CDR3 in amino acids: CASSQGTGNGYTF. The CDR3, as DNA: TGTGCCAGCAGCCAAGGGACAGGCAATGGCTACACCTTC.

V is TRBV15 and J is TRBJ2-1; D call uncertain. The germline CDR1 and CDR2 sequences are LNHNV and YYDKDF (reference sequence). This CDR3 contains 14 residues. V dropped 7 bases and J dropped 7 bases, with 17 bases sitting between them. The CDR3 DNA reads TGTGCCACCACCGACCCCCACAGTAGTAATGAGCAGTTCTTC. This codes for CATTDPHSSNEQFF.

The genes are TRBV6-5 and TRBJ2-3; 7 bases align to TRBD2. This CDR3 has 14 amino acids. Germline CDR1 reads MNHEY; CDR2 reads SVGAGI. The J segment lost 3 bases and the V segment lost 7 bases, leaving 7 bases of the junction unmatched. Here the CDR3 reads CASNLGGSTDTQYF. In nucleotides, the CDR3 is TGTGCCAGCAATCTCGGGGGGTCGACAGATACGCAGTATTTT.

The J gene is TRBJ2-3, the V gene TRBV5-4, with 13 bases matching TRBD2. Germline CDR1 reads SGHNT; CDR2 reads YYREEE (reference sequence). CDR3 length: 15 amino acids. Unmatched junction bases numbered 2, after V lost 4 bases and J lost 3 bases. The chain's CDR3 is CASSQGLAGTDTQYF. As DNA, the CDR3 is TGTGCCAGCAGCCAGGGACTAGCGGGAACAGATACGCAGTATTTT.